This TCR beta chain emerged from a study of blood T cell repertoires in COVID-19. Study details: COVID-19 samples, acute and convalescent, were from the United States, Italy and Spain. In each case, the material was cDNA or gDNA derived from T cells, B-cell-depleted T cells, or PBMCs.

Authors' data handling: Amplified reference gene primers provided the basis for estimating nucleated cell counts. Libraries were prepared by immunoSEQ multiplex PCR; TCRdb keeps only in-frame clonotypes and omits some of them. That table is the source of V, J and clone size, and D and trimming were worked out from the DNA. The sample consists of approximately 280,000 clones, about 90% of them appearing once. This clone came up once. The CDR3 spans 13 residues. After removal of 4 bases from V and 12 bases from J, the junction contained 7 bases not matched to a gene. In germline, CDR1 is SNHLY, CDR2 FYNNEI.

The gene calls are TRBV2 and TRBJ2-7, with 12 nucleotides matching TRBD2. The sequence came from an older woman who had recovered from COVID-19. The sample comprised PBMCs or T cells enriched from blood (not recorded which). CDR3 coding DNA: TGTGCCAGCAGTGGGACTAGCGGGGTACACGCGTACTTC. It is translated as CASSGTSGVHAYF.